Below are 3 T cell receptor beta chains sequenced from a single sample in a study of graft-versus-host responses after intestinal transplantation. Here immunoSEQ multiplex PCR was the method, and the copy in TCRdb shows in-frame clones only, minus some. This table holds roughly 25,000 clones, just over 90% found once. This specimen consisted of PBMCs, obtained 18 days after transplant. The receptors here all came from a human patient who received an intestinal transplant, so some T cells may come from the graft donor.

The gene calls are TRBV27 and TRBJ1-5, with D possibly TRBD1 on 6 matching bases. The CDR3 runs 13 residues. Trimming took off 5 bases at V and 5 bases at J, with 10 bases between the two ends. Germline values: CDR1 MNHEY, CDR2 SMNVEV (reference sequence). DNA of the CDR3: TGTGCCAGCAGTGTAAACAGGGATCAGCCCCAGCATTTT. Residues: CASSVNRDQPQHF.

The chain combines TRBV5-4 with TRBJ2-5, with no clear D. CDR1 and CDR2 (germline): SGHNT, YYREEE (reference sequence). The CDR3 length is 14 residues. Trimming left V 1 base short and J 1 base short, with 8 bases between. The CDR3 sequence: CASSLNYIQETQYF. CDR3 bases: TGTGCCAGCAGCTTGAACTATATCCAAGAGACCCAGTACTTC.

The rearrangement joins TRBV25-1 to TRBJ2-7, with 7 bases fitting TRBD1. Germline lookup yields CDR1 MGHDK and CDR2 SYGVNS. V shed 4 bases and J 7 bases; nucleotides not matched to a gene: 7. The CDR3 has 13 residues. The CDR3 sequence: CASSGTGAREQYF. In DNA, the CDR3 is TGTGCCAGCAGTGGAACAGGGGCGAGAGAGCAGTACTTC.